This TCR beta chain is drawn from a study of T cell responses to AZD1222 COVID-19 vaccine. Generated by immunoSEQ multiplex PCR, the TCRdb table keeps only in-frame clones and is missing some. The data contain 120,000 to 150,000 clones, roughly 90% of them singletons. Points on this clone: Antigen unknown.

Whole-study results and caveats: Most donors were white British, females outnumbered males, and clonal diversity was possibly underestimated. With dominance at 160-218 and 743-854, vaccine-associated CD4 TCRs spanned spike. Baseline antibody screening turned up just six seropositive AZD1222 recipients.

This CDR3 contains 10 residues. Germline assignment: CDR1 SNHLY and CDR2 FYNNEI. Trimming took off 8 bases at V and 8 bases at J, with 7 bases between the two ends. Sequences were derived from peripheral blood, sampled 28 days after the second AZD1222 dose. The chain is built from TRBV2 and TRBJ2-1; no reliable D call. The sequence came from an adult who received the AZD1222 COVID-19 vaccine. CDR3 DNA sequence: TGTGCCAGCCGAATGTATGAGCAGTTCTTC. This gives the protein CASRMYEQFF.